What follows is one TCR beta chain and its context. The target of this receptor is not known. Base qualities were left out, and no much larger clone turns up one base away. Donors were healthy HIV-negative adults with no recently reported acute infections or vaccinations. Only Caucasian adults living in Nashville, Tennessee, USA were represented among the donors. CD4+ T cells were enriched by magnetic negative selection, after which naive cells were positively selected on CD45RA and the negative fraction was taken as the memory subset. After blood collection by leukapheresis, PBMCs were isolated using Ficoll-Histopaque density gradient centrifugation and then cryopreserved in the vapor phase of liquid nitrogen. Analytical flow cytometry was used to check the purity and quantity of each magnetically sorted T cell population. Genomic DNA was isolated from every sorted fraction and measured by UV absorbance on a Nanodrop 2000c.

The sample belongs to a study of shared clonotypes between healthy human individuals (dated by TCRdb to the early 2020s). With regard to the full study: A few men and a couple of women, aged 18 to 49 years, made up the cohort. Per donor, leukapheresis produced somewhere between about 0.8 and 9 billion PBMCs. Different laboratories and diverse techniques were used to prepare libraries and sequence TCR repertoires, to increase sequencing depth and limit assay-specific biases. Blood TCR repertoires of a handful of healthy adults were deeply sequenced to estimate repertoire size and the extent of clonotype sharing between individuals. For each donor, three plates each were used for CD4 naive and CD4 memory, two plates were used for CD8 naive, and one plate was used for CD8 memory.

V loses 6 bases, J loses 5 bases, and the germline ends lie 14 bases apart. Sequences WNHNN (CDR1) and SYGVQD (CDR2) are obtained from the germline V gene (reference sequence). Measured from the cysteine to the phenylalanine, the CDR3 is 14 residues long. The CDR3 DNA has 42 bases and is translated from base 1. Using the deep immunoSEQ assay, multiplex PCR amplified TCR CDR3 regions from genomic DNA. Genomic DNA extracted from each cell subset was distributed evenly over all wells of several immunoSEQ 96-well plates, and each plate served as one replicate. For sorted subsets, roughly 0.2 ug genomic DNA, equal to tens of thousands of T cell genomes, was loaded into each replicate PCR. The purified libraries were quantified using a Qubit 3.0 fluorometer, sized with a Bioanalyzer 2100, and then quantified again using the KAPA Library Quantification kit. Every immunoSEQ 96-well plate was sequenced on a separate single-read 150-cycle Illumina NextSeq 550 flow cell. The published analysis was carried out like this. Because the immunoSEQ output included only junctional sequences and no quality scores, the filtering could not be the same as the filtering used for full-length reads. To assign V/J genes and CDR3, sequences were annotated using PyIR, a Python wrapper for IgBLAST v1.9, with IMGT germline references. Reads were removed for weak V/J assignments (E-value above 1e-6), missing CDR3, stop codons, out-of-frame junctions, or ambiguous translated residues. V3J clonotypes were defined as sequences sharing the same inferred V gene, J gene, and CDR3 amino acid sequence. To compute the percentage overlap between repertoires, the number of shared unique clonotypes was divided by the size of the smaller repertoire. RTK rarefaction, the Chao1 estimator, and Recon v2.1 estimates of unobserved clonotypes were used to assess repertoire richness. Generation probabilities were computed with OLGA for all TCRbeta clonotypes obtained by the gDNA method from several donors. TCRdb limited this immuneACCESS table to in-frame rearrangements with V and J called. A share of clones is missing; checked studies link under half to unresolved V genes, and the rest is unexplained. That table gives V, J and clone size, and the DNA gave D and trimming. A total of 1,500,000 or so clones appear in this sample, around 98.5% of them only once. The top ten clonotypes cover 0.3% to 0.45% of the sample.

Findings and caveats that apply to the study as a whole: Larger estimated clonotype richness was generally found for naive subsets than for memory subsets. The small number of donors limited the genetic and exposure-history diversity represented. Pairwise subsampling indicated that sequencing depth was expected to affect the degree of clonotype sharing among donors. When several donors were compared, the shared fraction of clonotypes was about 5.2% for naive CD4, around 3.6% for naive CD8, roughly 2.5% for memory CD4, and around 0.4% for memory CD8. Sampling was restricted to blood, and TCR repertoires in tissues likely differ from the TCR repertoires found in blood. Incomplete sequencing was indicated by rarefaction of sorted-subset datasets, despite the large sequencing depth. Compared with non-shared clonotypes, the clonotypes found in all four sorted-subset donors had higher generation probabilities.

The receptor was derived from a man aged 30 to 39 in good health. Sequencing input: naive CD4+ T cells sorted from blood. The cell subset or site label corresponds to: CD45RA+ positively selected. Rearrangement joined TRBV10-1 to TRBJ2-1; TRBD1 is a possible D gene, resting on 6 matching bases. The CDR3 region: CASSKDAGDNEQFF. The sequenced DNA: TGCGCCAGCAGCAAGGATGCAGGGGACAATGAGCAGTTCTTC.